Sequencing of this T cell receptor beta chain was carried out in a study of blood T cell repertoires in COVID-19. Study context: From T cells, B-cell-depleted T cells, or PBMCs came the material, which was cDNA or gDNA.

Per the original methods: Reference gene primer amplification gave estimated nucleated cell counts. TCRdb keeps only in-frame clones here, not all; method: immunoSEQ multiplex PCR. V and J calls and clone size are given by that table; D and trimming were obtained from the DNA. Among 53,000 or so clones listed, roughly 90% were seen once. This CDR3 has 13 residues. Trimming removed 8 bases at V and 10 bases at J, with 17 bases between. The germline V gene encodes CDR1 WNHNN and CDR2 SYGVQD (reference sequence). Sequenced: peripheral blood. V and J are TRBV10-1 and TRBJ1-4; no firm D call. The TCR originated in a human donor in a cohort sampled during active COVID-19. The CDR3 coding sequence is TGCGCCAGCGGCCCCGAGAGGGATGGAAAACTGTTTTTT. It encodes CASGPERDGKLFF.